These 11 T cell receptor beta chains came from one sample sequenced in a study of regulatory T cells in long-lasting Graves disease. Researchers made TCR beta libraries by using iRepertoire HTBI primers and running Arm-PCR on CDR3 regions. TCRdb reprocessed the multiplex PCR reads via MiXCR and lists one record per CDR3 protein. This sample has 550,000 to 650,000 distinct CDR3 sequences, with 15% to 20% found just once. Time point specified: newly diagnosed GD, antithyroid drugs for less than 3 months. The TCR library was made from RNA extracted from PBMCs. The same data also went into a second study, on T cells in Graves' hyperthyroidism and ophthalmopathy.

Sequencing was performed on peripheral blood mononuclear cells (PBMCs), taken at new diagnosis, from a patient treated with antithyroid drugs. The receptors come from a man younger than 35 with Graves disease.

This clonotype was counted at least ten times. V gene TRBV30 combines with J gene TRBJ2-7, with 7 bases that match TRBD1. V gave up 4 bases and J gave up 9 bases; unmatched junction bases: 9. The CDR3 contains 12 residues. Germline V gene sequence: CDR1 GTSNPN, CDR2 SVGIG (reference sequence). The DNA for the CDR3 is TGTGCCTGGAATACGAAACAGGGGCTGCAGTACTTC. Amino acids: CAWNTKQGLQYF.

This clonotype has a count of ten or more. V usage is TRBV29-1 and J usage is TRBJ2-3; D is uncertain. With 8 bases removed from V and 0 bases from J, the gap between germline ends came to 6 bases. In germline, CDR1 is SQVTM, CDR2 ANQGSEA. This CDR3 is built from 11 residues. The CDR3 nucleotides read TGCAGCATCCGGAGCACAGATACGCAGTATTTT. This gives the protein CSIRSTDTQYF.

The table lists this clonotype with many counts. The chain carries TRBV29-1 and TRBJ2-3; possibly TRBD2 for D (5 bases). Per germline, CDR1 SQVTM and CDR2 ANQGSEA. The CDR3 runs to 12 residues. Trimming removed 3 bases from V and 2 bases from J, with 6 bases in between. The CDR3 spells CSVDGLTDTQYF. For the CDR3, the DNA is TGCAGCGTTGATGGACTCACAGATACGCAGTATTTT.

The genes are TRBV7-6 and TRBJ2-7; no clear D. The CDR3 is 14 residues long. V was pared by 5 bases and J by 5 bases, with 16 bases between. CDR1 and CDR2 (germline): SGHVS, FNYEAQ. CDR3 region: CASSPGKGVHEQYF. CDR3 sequence (DNA): TGTGCCAGCAGCCCGGGCAAGGGCGTCCACGAGCAGTACTTC.

The chain carries TRBV20-1 and TRBJ2-1; 13 positions match TRBD2. The V gene end was trimmed by 6 bases and the J gene end by 1 base; junction bases not matched to a gene: 6. CDR3 size: 16 residues. The germline CDR1 and CDR2 sequences are DFQATT and SNEGSKA (reference sequence). Written as DNA, the CDR3 is TGCAGTGCCCTCGGGACTAGCGGGGAGTCCTACAATGAGCAGTTCTTC. Protein: CSALGTSGESYNEQFF.

This clonotype was observed at least ten times. The CDR3 DNA reads TGTGCCAGCAGGAATAGCGCGGAGACCCAGTACTTC. Encoded protein: CASRNSAETQYF. This chain uses TRBV6-1 with TRBJ2-5; perhaps TRBD2 as D (5 bases). Germline V lookup: CDR1 MNHNS, CDR2 SASEGT. This CDR3 is built from 12 residues. V was cut by 6 bases and J by 5 bases, with 10 bases left in between.

V and J are TRBV4-1 and TRBJ1-2, with no clear D. The germline CDR1 and CDR2 sequences are MGHRA and YSYEKL. Trimming pared 0 bases from V and 1 base from J, leaving 9 bases between. CDR3 length: 15 amino acids. The CDR3 sequence: CASSQDSASNYGYTF. CDR3 bases: TGCGCCAGCAGCCAAGATTCGGCGAGTAACTATGGCTACACCTTC.

The sample holds a few counts of this clonotype. The rearrangement links TRBV4-1 to TRBJ2-5; D possibly corresponds to TRBD2 (6 bases). There are 17 residues in the CDR3. Germline V gene sequence: CDR1 MGHRA, CDR2 YSYEKL. Trimming removed 0 bases at V and 5 bases at J, with 19 bases between. CDR3 DNA: TGCGCCAGCAGCCAAGATCGCGGAGCGGGCCTTAGGGAGACCCAGTACTTC. Its protein product is CASSQDRGAGLRETQYF.

This clonotype was observed at least ten times. DNA of the CDR3: TGTGCCAGCAGCACCGTTGGGCTAGCGGGAAGCCAATACAATGAGCAGTTCTTC. Its translation: CASSTVGLAGSQYNEQFF. The chain joins TRBV7-9 to TRBJ2-1; 9 bases map to TRBD2. Germline V lookup: CDR1 SEHNR, CDR2 FQNEAQ (reference sequence). There are 18 residues in the CDR3. V dropped 5 bases and J dropped 4; count of bases not matched to a gene: 15.

There are many counts of this clonotype. The chain recombines TRBV2 with TRBJ2-3; D could derive from TRBD1 or TRBD2 (5 bases each). V was pared by 1 base and J by 6 bases, with 14 bases between. The CDR3 runs 15 residues. Per germline, CDR1 SNHLY and CDR2 FYNNEI. The CDR3 loop reads CASSEEPGSTDTQYF. CDR3 bases: TGTGCCAGCAGTGAAGAGCCAGGGAGTACGGATACGCAGTATTTT.

This clonotype was observed many times. The chain employs TRBV6-2 or TRBV6-3 and TRBJ2-1, with TRBD1 matching 8 bases. Germline values: CDR1 MNHEY, CDR2 SVGEGT. There are 13 residues in the CDR3. After removal of 5 bases from V and 14 bases from J, the junction contained 11 bases not matched to a gene. CDR3 amino acids: CASSVGAPGGKFF. CDR3 DNA: TGTGCCAGCAGTGTAGGCGCGCCAGGGGGCAAGTTCTTC.